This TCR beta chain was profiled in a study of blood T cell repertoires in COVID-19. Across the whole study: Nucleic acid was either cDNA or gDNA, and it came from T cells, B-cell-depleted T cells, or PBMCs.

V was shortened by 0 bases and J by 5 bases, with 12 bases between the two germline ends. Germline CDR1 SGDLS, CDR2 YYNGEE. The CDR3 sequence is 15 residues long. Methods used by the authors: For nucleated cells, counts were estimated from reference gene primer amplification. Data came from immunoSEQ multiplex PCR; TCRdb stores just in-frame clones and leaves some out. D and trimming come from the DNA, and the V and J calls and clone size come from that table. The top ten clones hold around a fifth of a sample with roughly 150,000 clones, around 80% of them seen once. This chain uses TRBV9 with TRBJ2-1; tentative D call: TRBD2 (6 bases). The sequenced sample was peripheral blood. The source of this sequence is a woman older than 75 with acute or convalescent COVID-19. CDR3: CASSVGASVNNEQFF. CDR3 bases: TGTGCCAGCAGCGTAGGGGCTAGCGTGAACAATGAGCAGTTCTTC.